This T cell receptor beta chain comes out of a study of beta chain features in type 1 diabetes. General study results and limits: Significant though moderate, a shortening of TCRB CDR3s appeared in all four CD4+ subsets of Type 1 diabetes patients.

About this clone itself: The antigen remains unidentified.

Since all of the isolated RNA was reverse transcribed, expressed TCRB transcripts were what got sequenced. TCRdb's table, derived via immunoSEQ multiplex PCR, lists solely in-frame clones and lacks some. Of about 660,000 clones listed, over 13% are singletons. V was clipped by 7 bases and J by 6 bases, with 18 bases between them. The CDR3 covers 14 residues. Germline V gives CDR1 MNHEY, CDR2 SMNVEV (reference sequence). The chain uses TRBV27 and TRBJ1-2; D perhaps matches TRBD1 (5 bases). The specimen was naive CD4+ T cells from blood. The receptor was derived from a man aged 18 to 35 with type 1 diabetes. CDR3 residues: CASKLLGPTDGYTF. Written as DNA, the CDR3 is TGTGCCAGCAAATTGCTGGGCCCGACAGATGGCTACACCTTC.